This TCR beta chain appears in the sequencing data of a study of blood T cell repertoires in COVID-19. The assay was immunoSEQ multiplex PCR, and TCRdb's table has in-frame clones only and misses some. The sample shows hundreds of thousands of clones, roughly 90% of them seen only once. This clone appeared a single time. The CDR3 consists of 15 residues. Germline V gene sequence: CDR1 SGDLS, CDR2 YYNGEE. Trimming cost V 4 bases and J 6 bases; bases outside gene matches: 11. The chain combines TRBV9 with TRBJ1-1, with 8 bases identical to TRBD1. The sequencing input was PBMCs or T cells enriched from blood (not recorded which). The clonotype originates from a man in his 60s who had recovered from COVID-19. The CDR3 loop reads CASSPTGAGWAEAFF. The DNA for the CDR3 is TGTGCCAGCAGCCCGACAGGGGCGGGATGGGCTGAAGCTTTCTTT.